This T cell receptor beta chain stems from a study of blood T cells in healthy people across ages. Primers used in a second PCR of roughly 6 to 12 cycles were a sample-barcoded 5' primer and a J-beta primer mix. TCRdb reanalysed the 5' RACE reads using MiXCR and keeps one entry per CDR3 protein. Of some 1.4 million distinct CDR3 sequences in the sample, 40% to 50% were seen once. V was shortened by 3 bases and J by 2 bases, with 14 bases between the two germline ends. CDR1 is MGHRA, CDR2 YSYEKL, per germline. The CDR3 contains 16 residues. Material: blood. This TCR was recovered from a woman aged 18-30 years in good health. This sequence joins TRBV4-1 and TRBJ2-1; D is uncertain. The CDR3 loop reads CASSHDLVAAYNEQFF. In DNA form, the CDR3 reads TGCGCCAGCAGCCATGATCTGGTTGCGGCCTACAATGAGCAGTTCTTC.